This TCR beta chain comes out of a study of radiotherapy plus CTLA-4 blockade in lung cancer. Broader study findings: The study found tumor-derived TCR clones expanded in blood after radiotherapy plus ipilimumab.

Germline V gene data show CDR1 as SGHRS and CDR2 as YFSETQ. The CDR3 totals 20 residues. The J segment lost 0 bases and the V segment lost 2 bases, leaving 7 bases of the junction unmatched. The table came from immunoSEQ multiplex PCR; TCRdb's copy has only in-frame clones and leaves some out. The sample holds tens of thousands of clones, around nine tenths seen once. On this clone: The antigen remains unidentified.

Each patient with chemo-refractory metastatic non-small-cell lung cancer was treated with focal radiation plus CTLA-4 blockade using ipilimumab. The sample in question was peripheral blood, obtained from a patient treated with radiotherapy plus ipilimumab. This chain joins TRBV5-1 and TRBJ2-6, with 14 nucleotides matching TRBD2. This sequence was found in a human donor with non-small cell lung cancer whose response to radiotherapy plus ipilimumab could not be evaluated. The CDR3 nucleotides are TGCGCCAGCAGCTTTGGGACTAGCGGGGGCCTCCCCTCTGGGGCCAACGTCCTGACTTTC. Its translation: CASSFGTSGGLPSGANVLTF.